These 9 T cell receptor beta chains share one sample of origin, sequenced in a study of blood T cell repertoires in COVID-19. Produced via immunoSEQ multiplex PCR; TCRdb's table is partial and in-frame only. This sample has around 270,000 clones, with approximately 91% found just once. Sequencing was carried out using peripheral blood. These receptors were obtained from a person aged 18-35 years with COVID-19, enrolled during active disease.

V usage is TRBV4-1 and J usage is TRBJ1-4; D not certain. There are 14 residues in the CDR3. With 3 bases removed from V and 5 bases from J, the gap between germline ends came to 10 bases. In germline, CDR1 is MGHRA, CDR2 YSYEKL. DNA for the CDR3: TGCGCCAGCAGCCAGTACGGGATAAATGAAAAACTGTTTTTT. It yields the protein CASSQYGINEKLFF.

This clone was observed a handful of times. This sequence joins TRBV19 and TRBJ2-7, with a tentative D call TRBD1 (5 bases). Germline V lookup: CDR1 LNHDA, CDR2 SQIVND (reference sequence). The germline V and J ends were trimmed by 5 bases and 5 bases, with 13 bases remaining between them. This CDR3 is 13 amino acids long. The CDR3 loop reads CASSFAGWDEQYF. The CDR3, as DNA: TGTGCCAGTAGTTTCGCAGGGTGGGACGAGCAGTACTTC. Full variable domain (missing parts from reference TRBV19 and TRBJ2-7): DGGITQSPKYLFRKEGQNVTLSCEQNLNHDAMYWYRQDPGQGLRLIYYSQIVNDFQKGDIAEGYSVSREKKESFPLTVTSAQKNPTAFYLCASSFAGWDEQYFGPGTRLTVT.

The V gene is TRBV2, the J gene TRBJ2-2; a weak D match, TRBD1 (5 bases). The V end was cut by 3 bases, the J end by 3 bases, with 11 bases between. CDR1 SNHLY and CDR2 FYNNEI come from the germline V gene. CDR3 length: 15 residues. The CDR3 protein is CASSDETVDTGELFF. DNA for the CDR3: TGTGCCAGCAGTGATGAGACAGTAGACACCGGGGAGCTGTTTTTT.

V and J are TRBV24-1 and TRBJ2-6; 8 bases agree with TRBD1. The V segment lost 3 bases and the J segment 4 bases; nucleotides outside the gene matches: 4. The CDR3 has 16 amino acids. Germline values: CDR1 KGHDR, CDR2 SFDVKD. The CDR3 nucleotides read TGTGCCACCAGTGATCCCGGGACAGGCGGGGCCAACGTCCTGACTTTC. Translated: CATSDPGTGGANVLTF.

CDR3 sequence reads: CASSHFQSNYGYTF. In nucleotides, the CDR3 is TGCGCCAGCAGCCATTTTCAGTCTAACTATGGCTACACCTTC. J is TRBJ1-2 and V is TRBV4-3; D gene unclear. The CDR3 runs 14 residues. V was pared by 3 bases and J by 0 bases, with 8 bases between. Per germline, CDR1 LGHNA and CDR2 YSLEER.

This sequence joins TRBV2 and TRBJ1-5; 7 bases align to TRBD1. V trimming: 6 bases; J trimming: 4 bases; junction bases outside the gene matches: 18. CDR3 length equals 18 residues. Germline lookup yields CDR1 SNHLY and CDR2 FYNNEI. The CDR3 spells CASSPSGTERLGNQPQHF. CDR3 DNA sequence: TGTGCCAGCAGCCCATCCGGGACAGAACGCCTAGGGAATCAGCCCCAGCATTTT. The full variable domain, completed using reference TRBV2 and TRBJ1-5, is EPEVTQTPSHQVTQMGQEVILRCVPISNHLYFYWYRQILGQKVEFLVSFYNNEISEKSEIFDDQFSVERPDGSNFTLKIRSTKLEDSAMYFCASSPSGTERLGNQPQHFGDGTRLSIL.

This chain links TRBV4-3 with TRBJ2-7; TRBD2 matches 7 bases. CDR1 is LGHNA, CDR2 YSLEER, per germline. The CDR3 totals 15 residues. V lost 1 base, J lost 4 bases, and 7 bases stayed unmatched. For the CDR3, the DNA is TGCGCCAGCAGCCAAGGGAAGGCTAGCGGATACGAGCAGTACTTC. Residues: CASSQGKASGYEQYF.

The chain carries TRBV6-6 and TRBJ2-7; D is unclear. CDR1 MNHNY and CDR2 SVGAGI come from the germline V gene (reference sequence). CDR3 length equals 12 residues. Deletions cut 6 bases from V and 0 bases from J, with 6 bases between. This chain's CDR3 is CASRTDSYEQYF. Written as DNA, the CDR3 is TGTGCCAGCAGGACTGACTCCTACGAGCAGTACTTC.

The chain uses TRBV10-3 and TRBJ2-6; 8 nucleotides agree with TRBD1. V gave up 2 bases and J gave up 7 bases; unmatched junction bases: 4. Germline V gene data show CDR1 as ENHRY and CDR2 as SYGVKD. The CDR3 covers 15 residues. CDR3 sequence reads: CAISEGQGVANVLTF. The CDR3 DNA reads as TGTGCCATCAGTGAGGGACAGGGAGTTGCCAACGTCCTGACTTTC.